The entry that follows covers one T cell receptor (beta chain) sequence. Its antigen is unknown. The source of the sample is a study of blood T cells in healthy people across ages. Overall study: About one barcoded beta molecule per two T cells was captured by template switching. Whole-study results and caveats: Investigators viewed diversity estimates from one million T cells as underestimates, the study reported. In long-lived donors, naive CD4+ cell counts and diversity exceeded those of aged donors.

Primers used in a second PCR of roughly 7 to 11 cycles were a sample-barcoded 5' primer and a J-beta primer mix. MiXCR, run by TCRdb on the 5' RACE reads, gives a single entry per CDR3 protein. The top ten hold 10% to 15% of the sample, which has about a million distinct CDR3 sequences, 48% seen once. CDR3 length equals 16 residues. The V end lost 0 bases, the J end lost 9 bases, and 19 bases lay between the germline ends. CDR1 and CDR2 from the germline V gene are SGDLS and YYNGEE. This clonotype originated in a man aged 30 to 45 in good health. The sequenced material came from blood. The V and J genes are TRBV9 and TRBJ2-1, with D possibly TRBD1 on 6 matching bases. CDR3 sequence: CASSVEGAGESIEQFF. For the CDR3, the DNA is TGTGCCAGCAGCGTAGAAGGGGCAGGGGAGTCTATTGAGCAGTTCTTC.